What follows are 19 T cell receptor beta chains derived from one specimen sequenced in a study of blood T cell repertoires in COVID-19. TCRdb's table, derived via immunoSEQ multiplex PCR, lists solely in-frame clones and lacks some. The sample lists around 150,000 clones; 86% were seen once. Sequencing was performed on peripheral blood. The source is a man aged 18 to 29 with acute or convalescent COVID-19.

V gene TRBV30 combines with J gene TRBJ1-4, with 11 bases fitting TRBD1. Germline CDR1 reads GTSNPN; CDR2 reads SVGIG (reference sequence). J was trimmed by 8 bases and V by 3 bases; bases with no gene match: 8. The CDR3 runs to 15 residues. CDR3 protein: CAWREAGTGGEKLFF. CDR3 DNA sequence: TGTGCCTGGAGGGAGGCCGGGACAGGGGGAGAAAAACTGTTTTTT.

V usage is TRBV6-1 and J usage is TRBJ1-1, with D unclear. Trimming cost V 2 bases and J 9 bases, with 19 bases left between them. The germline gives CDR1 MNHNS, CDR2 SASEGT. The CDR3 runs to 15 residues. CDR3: CASSELKVWRVQAFF. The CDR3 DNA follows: TGTGCCAGCAGTGAATTGAAGGTCTGGCGGGTCCAAGCTTTCTTT.

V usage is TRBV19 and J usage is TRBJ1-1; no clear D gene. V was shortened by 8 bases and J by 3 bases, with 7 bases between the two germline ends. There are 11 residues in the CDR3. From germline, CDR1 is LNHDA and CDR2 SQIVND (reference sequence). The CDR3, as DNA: TGTGCCAGTGGAGGGTACACTGAAGCTTTCTTT. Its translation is CASGGYTEAFF. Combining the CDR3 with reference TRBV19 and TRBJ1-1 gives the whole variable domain DGGITQSPKYLFRKEGQNVTLSCEQNLNHDAMYWYRQDPGQGLRLIYYSQIVNDFQKGDIAEGYSVSREKKESFPLTVTSAQKNPTAFYLCASGGYTEAFFGQGTRLTVV.

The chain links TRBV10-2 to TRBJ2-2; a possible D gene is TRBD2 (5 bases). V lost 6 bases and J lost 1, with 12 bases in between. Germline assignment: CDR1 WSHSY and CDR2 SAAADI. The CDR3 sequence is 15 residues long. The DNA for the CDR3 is TGCGCCAGCAGGGAGGACTTAAAGAACACCGGGGAGCTGTTTTTT. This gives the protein CASREDLKNTGELFF.

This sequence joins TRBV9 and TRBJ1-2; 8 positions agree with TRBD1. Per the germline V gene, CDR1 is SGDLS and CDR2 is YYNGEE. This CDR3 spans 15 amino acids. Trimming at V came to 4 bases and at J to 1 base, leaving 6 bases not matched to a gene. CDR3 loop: CASSPQGGINYGYTF. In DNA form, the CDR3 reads TGTGCCAGCAGCCCACAGGGGGGAATTAACTATGGCTACACCTTC. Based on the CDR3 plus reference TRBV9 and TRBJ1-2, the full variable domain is DSGVTQTPKHLITATGQRVTLRCSPRSGDLSVYWYQQSLDQGLQFLIQYYNGEERAKGNILERFSAQQFPDLHSELNLSSLELGDSALYFCASSPQGGINYGYTFGSGTRLTVV.

The chain's CDR3 is CASSPGGELFF. In DNA form, the CDR3 reads TGTGCCAGTTCCCCGGGCGGGGAGCTGTTTTTT. The genes are TRBV25-1 and TRBJ2-2; D unclear. CDR3 length: 11 residues. CDR1 is MGHDK, CDR2 SYGVNS, per germline. V was pared by 9 bases and J by 7 bases, with 9 bases between.

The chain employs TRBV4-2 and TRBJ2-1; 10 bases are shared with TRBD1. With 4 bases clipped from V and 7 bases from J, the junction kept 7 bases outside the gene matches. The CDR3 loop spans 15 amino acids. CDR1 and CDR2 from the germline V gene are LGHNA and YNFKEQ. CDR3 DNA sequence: TGTGCCAGCAGCCCCGGGGGGACAGGGGAAAATGAGCAGTTCTTC. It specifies CASSPGGTGENEQFF.

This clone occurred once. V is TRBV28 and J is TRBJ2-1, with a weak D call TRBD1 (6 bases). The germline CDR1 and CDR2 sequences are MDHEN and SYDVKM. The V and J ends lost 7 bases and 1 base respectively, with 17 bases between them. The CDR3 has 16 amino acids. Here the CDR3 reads CASKGTGPESYNEQFF. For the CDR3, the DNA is TGTGCCAGCAAAGGAACAGGGCCCGAGTCCTACAATGAGCAGTTCTTC.

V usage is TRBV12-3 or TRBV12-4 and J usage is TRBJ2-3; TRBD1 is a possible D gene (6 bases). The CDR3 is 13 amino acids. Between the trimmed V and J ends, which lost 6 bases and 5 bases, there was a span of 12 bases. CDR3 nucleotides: TGTGCCAGCAGCTTACTACAGGGAGATACGCAGTATTTT. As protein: CASSLLQGDTQYF.

CDR3 sequence: CASSFRSTSGVEQFF. The CDR3 bases are TGTGCCAGCAGTTTCCGCTCGACTAGCGGGGTTGAGCAGTTCTTC. V and J are TRBV6-6 and TRBJ2-1, with 11 nucleotides matching TRBD2. With V trimmed by 4 bases and J by 9 bases, 8 bases remained unmatched. Germline V lookup: CDR1 MNHNY, CDR2 SVGAGI (reference sequence). The CDR3 runs 15 residues.

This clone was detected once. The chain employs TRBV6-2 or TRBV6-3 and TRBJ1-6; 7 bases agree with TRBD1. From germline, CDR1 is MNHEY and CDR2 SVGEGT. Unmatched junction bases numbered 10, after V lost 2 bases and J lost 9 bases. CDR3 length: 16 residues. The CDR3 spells CASSYPRGGGGSPLHF. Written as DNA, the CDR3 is TGTGCCAGCAGTTACCCACGAGGGGGCGGTGGTTCACCCCTCCACTTT.

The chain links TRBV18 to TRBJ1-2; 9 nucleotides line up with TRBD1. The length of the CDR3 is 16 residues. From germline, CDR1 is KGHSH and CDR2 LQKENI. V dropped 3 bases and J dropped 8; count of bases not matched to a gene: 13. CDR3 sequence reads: CASSPAPGGTGKGYTF. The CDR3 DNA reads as TGTGCCAGCTCACCCGCCCCTGGTGGGACAGGGAAAGGCTACACCTTC.

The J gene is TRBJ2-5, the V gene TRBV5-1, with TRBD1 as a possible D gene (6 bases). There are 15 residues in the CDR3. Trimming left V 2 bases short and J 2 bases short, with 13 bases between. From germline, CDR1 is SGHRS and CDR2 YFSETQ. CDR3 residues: CASSFQTGPQETQYF. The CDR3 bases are TGCGCCAGCAGCTTTCAAACAGGGCCTCAAGAGACCCAGTACTTC. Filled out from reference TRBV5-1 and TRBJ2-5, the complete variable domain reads KAGVTQTPRYLIKTRGQQVTLSCSPISGHRSVSWYQQTPGQGLQFLFEYFSETQRNKGNFPGRFSGRQFSNSRSEMNVSTLELGDSALYLCASSFQTGPQETQYFGPGTRLLVL.

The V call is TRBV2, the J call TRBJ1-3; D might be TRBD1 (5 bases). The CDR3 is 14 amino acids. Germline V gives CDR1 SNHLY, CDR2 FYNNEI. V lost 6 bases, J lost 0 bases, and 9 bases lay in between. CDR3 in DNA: TGTGCCAGCAGCGCGACAGCCTCTGGAAACACCATATATTTT. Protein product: CASSATASGNTIYF.

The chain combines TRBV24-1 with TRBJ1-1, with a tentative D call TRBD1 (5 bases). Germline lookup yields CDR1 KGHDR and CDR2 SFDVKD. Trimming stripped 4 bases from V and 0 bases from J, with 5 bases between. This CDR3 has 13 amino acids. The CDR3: CATSEGLNTEAFF. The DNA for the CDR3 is TGTGCCACCAGTGAGGGGCTGAACACTGAAGCTTTCTTT.

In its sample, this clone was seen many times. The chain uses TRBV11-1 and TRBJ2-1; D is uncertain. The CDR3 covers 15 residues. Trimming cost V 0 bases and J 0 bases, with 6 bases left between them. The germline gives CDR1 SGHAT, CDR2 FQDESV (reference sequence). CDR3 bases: TGTGCCAGCAGCTTAGCTAGCCTCTCCTACAATGAGCAGTTCTTC. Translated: CASSLASLSYNEQFF.

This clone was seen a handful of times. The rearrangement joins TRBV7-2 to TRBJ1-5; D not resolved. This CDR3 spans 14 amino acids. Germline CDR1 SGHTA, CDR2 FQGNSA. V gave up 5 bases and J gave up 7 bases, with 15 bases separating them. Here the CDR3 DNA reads TGTGCCAGCAGCCTACCCGGGAGATTCCAGCCCCAGCATTTT. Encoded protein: CASSLPGRFQPQHF.

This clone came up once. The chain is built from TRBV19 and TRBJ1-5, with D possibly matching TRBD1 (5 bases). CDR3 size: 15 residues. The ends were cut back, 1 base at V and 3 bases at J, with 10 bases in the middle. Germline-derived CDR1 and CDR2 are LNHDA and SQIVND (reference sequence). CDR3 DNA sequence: TGTGCCAGTAGTATAGTAGACAGATTCAATCAGCCCCAGCATTTT. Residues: CASSIVDRFNQPQHF.

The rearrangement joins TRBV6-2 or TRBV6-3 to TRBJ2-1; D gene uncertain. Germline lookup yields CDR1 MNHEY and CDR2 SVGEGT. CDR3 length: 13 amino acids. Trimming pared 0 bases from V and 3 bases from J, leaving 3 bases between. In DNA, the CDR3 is TGTGCCAGCAGTTACTCCCACTACAATGAGCAGTTCTTC. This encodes CASSYSHYNEQFF.